Sequencing of this T cell receptor (beta chain) was carried out in a study of blood T cells in healthy people across ages. The study recruited healthy Caucasian donors from Russia who were aged about 6 to 95. The V gene lost 3 bases and the J gene lost 0 bases, with 19 bases spanning the gap. The CDR3 has 18 residues. Germline V lookup: CDR1 SGDLS, CDR2 YYNGEE. Together with a sample-barcoded 5' primer, a J-beta primer mix was included in a second PCR lasting roughly 6 to 12 cycles. TCRdb redid the calling of the 5' RACE reads with MiXCR, one entry per CDR3 protein. The sample has about 730,000 distinct CDR3 sequences, about 42% seen once. To note about this clonotype: Its matching antigen is unknown.

Overall study findings and caveats: Diversity of TCR beta per million T cells declined in a roughly linear way with age. A greater number of naive CD4+ cells and higher diversity distinguished long-lived donors from aged donors. With unsorted PBMCs, a conclusive comparison of naive versus antigen-experienced cells was not possible.

This chain connects TRBV9 to TRBJ2-1; D is perhaps TRBD1 (6 bases). This sequence was found in a woman aged 55-69 years in good health. Sequenced material: blood. The CDR3, as DNA: TGTGCCAGCAGCGAGAGTGCCCCTAGGGGGACCTCCTACAATGAGCAGTTCTTC. Translation gives CASSESAPRGTSYNEQFF.